These T cell receptor beta chains were read from a single sample in a study of T cells in Graves' hyperthyroidism and ophthalmopathy. TCRdb used MiXCR to reprocess the multiplex PCR reads, holding one entry per CDR3 protein. Found here are 550,000 to 800,000 distinct CDR3 sequences, around 15% of them singletons; the top ten hold 15% to 19%. Sequencing input: blood. These receptors were collected from a man aged 50 to 59 with Graves' hyperthyroidism. Both conserved end residues are part of each CDR3. D genes are given only for firm matches. For some rows the clone size is stated as once, few or many, or as a class when expanded; others skip it.

cdr3_nt: TGTGCCTGGAGTCCTGGAGATACGCAGTATTTT
cdr3_aa: CAWSPGDTQYF
clone_size: few
j_call: TRBJ2-3
cdr3_length: 11
v_call: TRBV30
d_call: .

cdr3_nt: TGCGCCAGCAGCTTAATGGCGGGCAGCTCCTACAATGAGCAGTTCTTC
cdr3_aa: CASSLMAGSSYNEQFF
clone_size: .
j_call: TRBJ2-1
cdr3_length: 16
v_call: TRBV5-1
d_call: .

cdr3_nt: TGTGCCACCAGTGATGCCGGGACTAGACACGCGAACACCGGGGAGCTGTTTTTT
cdr3_aa: CATSDAGTRHANTGELFF
clone_size: many
j_call: TRBJ2-2
cdr3_length: 18
v_call: TRBV24-1
d_call: TRBD2

cdr3_nt: TGTGCCACCTTCAATTTCTCACCCGGGGGTACGCAGTATTTT
cdr3_aa: CATFNFSPGGTQYF
clone_size: .
j_call: TRBJ2-3
cdr3_length: 14
v_call: TRBV5-5
d_call: .

cdr3_nt: TGTGCCAGTAGTATGGCCCCCGGGGAGGGCCTCACAGATACGCAGTATTTT
cdr3_aa: CASSMAPGEGLTDTQYF
clone_size: .
j_call: TRBJ2-3
cdr3_length: 17
v_call: TRBV19
d_call: TRBD2

cdr3_nt: TGTGCCAGCAGCCAAGTCCCCAGGACAGGGACCTACAATGAGCAGTTCTTC
cdr3_aa: CASSQVPRTGTYNEQFF
clone_size: .
j_call: TRBJ2-1
cdr3_length: 17
v_call: TRBV14
d_call: TRBD1

cdr3_nt: TGCAGTGCTGTTGGACAGGGGAGTTATTCACCCCTCCACTTT
cdr3_aa: CSAVGQGSYSPLHF
clone_size: .
j_call: TRBJ1-6
cdr3_length: 14
v_call: TRBV20-1
d_call: TRBD1

cdr3_nt: TGTGCCAGCAGTTACGATCGCAATCTGCCCCAGCATTTT
cdr3_aa: CASSYDRNLPQHF
clone_size: .
j_call: TRBJ1-5
cdr3_length: 13
v_call: TRBV6-9
d_call: .

cdr3_nt: TGCAGTGCTAGTAATCTAGCGGGATCCTACGAGCAGTACTTC
cdr3_aa: CSASNLAGSYEQYF
clone_size: few
j_call: TRBJ2-7
cdr3_length: 14
v_call: TRBV20-1
d_call: TRBD2

cdr3_nt: TGTGCCACCAGCGGCCTCCTCCGGCAGGCGCTTCAGCCCCAGCATTTT
cdr3_aa: CATSGLLRQALQPQHF
clone_size: few
j_call: TRBJ1-5
cdr3_length: 16
v_call: TRBV15
d_call: .

cdr3_nt: TGTGCCAGTAGTGTAGGGGCCGGGCCAATCAATCAGCCCCAGCATTTT
cdr3_aa: CASSVGAGPINQPQHF
clone_size: .
j_call: TRBJ1-5
cdr3_length: 16
v_call: TRBV19
d_call: .

cdr3_nt: TGTGCCAGCAGCCCACGACAGTTCTCCAAAAACATTCAGTACTTC
cdr3_aa: CASSPRQFSKNIQYF
clone_size: few
j_call: TRBJ2-4
cdr3_length: 15
v_call: TRBV5-6
d_call: .

cdr3_nt: TGTGCCAGCAGCTCATCTGGGTTAAGAGGAGACAATCAGCCCCAGCATTTT
cdr3_aa: CASSSSGLRGDNQPQHF
clone_size: few
j_call: TRBJ1-5
cdr3_length: 17
v_call: TRBV28
d_call: .

cdr3_nt: TGTGCCAGCACCCGGGAGCTCCAGACCCTAACCGGGGAGCTGTTTTTT
cdr3_aa: CASTRELQTLTGELFF
clone_size: .
j_call: TRBJ2-2
cdr3_length: 16
v_call: TRBV9
d_call: .

cdr3_nt: TGCGCCAGCAGCCCCACCCCGTTAAGGGGGAGGCCACCTATTAATGAGCAGTTCTTC
cdr3_aa: CASSPTPLRGRPPINEQFF
clone_size: few
j_call: TRBJ2-1
cdr3_length: 19
v_call: TRBV5-1
d_call: .

cdr3_nt: TGTGCCAGCAGCCCGGGACAGGGAAAAACTGAAGCTTTCTTT
cdr3_aa: CASSPGQGKTEAFF
clone_size: many
j_call: TRBJ1-1
cdr3_length: 14
v_call: TRBV7-8
d_call: TRBD1

cdr3_nt: TGTGCCAGCAGTTTGGGAGGGTTGGGCACAGATACGCAGTATTTT
cdr3_aa: CASSLGGLGTDTQYF
clone_size: many
j_call: TRBJ2-3
cdr3_length: 15
v_call: TRBV28
d_call: TRBD2

cdr3_nt: TGTGCCAGTAGTGACCGGGACAGGGATCAAGAGACCCAGTACTTC
cdr3_aa: CASSDRDRDQETQYF
clone_size: many
j_call: TRBJ2-5
cdr3_length: 15
v_call: TRBV19
d_call: TRBD1

cdr3_nt: TGTGCCAGTAGTATCGCCGGGAGAGGCTCCTACAATGAGCAGTTCTTC
cdr3_aa: CASSIAGRGSYNEQFF
clone_size: many
j_call: TRBJ2-1
cdr3_length: 16
v_call: TRBV19
d_call: .

cdr3_nt: TGTGCCAGCAGCTACACAGGGTCGTCGGCTTTCTTT
cdr3_aa: CASSYTGSSAFF
clone_size: .
j_call: TRBJ1-1
cdr3_length: 12
v_call: TRBV28
d_call: .

cdr3_nt: TGTGCCAGCAGGTCCCCCCAACGGGCCCCCTACGAGCAGTACTTC
cdr3_aa: CASRSPQRAPYEQYF
clone_size: many
j_call: TRBJ2-7
cdr3_length: 15
v_call: TRBV28
d_call: .